This T cell receptor (beta chain) was found in a study of response to subunit inactivated influenza vaccine. TCRdb independently ran MiXCR on the RT-PCR reads; one entry per CDR3 protein. The data contain about half a million distinct CDR3 sequences, about 10% of them seen just once; the ten biggest clones take up roughly 12%. In this sample, this clonotype turned up many times. Its matching antigen is unknown. Study conclusions and caveats: Each seasonal flu vaccination may recruit only limited new T cells, authors suggested.

The sample was PBMCs from blood, taken 35 to 45 days after vaccination. This TCR derives from a man aged 50 to 60 who received an inactivated influenza vaccine.

CDR3 sequence (DNA): TGCAGTGTCGGGAGCTCCTACAATGAGCAGTTCTTC. This translates into CSVGSSYNEQFF. The J gene is TRBJ2-1, the V gene TRBV20-1; the D gene is possibly TRBD2 (6 bases). Trimming stripped 7 bases from V and 0 bases from J, with 7 bases between. From germline, CDR1 is DFQATT and CDR2 SNEGSKA (reference sequence). This CDR3 has 12 amino acids.